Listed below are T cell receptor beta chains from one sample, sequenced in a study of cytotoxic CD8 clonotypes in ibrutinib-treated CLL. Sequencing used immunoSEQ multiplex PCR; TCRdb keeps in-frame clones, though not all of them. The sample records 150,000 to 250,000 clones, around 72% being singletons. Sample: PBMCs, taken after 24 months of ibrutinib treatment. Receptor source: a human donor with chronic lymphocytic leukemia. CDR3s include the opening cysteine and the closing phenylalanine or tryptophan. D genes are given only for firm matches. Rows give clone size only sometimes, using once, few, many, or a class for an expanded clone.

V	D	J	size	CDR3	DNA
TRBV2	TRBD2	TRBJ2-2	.	CASMWTRGNTGELFF	TGTGCCAGCATGTGGACTAGGGGGAACACCGGGGAGCTGTTTTTT
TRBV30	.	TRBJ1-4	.	CAWSVRGATNEKLFF	TGTGCCTGGAGTGTACGGGGGGCAACTAATGAAAAACTGTTTTTT
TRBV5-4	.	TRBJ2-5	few	CASSQDPDQETQYF	TGTGCCAGCAGCCAAGACCCGGACCAAGAGACCCAGTACTTC
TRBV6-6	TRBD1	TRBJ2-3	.	CASRPAGTGVTDTQYF	TGTGCCAGCAGACCCGCTGGGACAGGAGTCACAGATACGCAGTATTTT
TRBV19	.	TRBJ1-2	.	CAIMSGYAF	TGTGCCATCATGTCAGGGTACGCCTTC
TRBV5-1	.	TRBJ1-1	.	CASSLEGREGSEAFF	TGCGCCAGCAGCTTGGAAGGCAGGGAAGGTTCTGAAGCTTTCTTT
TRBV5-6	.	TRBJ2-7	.	CASSLDSKTYEQYF	TGTGCCAGCAGCTTGGACAGCAAAACCTACGAGCAGTACTTC
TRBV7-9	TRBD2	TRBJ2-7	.	CASSLPPRGSGSYEQYF	TGTGCCAGCAGCTTACCCCCCCGAGGTAGCGGGAGTTACGAGCAGTACTTC
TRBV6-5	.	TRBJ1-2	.	CASSVGRGYTF	TGTGCCAGCAGTGTTGGCAGAGGCTACACCTTC
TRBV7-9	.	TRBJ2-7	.	CASRPPLRYEQYF	TGTGCCAGCAGACCCCCCCTACGTTACGAGCAGTACTTC
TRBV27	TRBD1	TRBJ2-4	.	CASSSPGQGGRASKNIQYF	TGTGCCAGCAGTTCCCCGGGACAGGGTGGAAGGGCTTCCAAAAACATTCAGTACTTC
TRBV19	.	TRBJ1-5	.	CASSLSRLIGNQPQHF	TGTGCCAGTAGTCTCTCACGGTTGATTGGCAATCAGCCCCAGCATTTT
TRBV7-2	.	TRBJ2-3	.	CASSHIAVWGSGDTQYF	TGTGCCAGCAGCCACATCGCGGTGTGGGGATCGGGAGATACGCAGTATTTT